One and the same sample provided the 24 T cell receptor beta chains below, sequenced in a study of blood T cell repertoires in COVID-19. Measured with immunoSEQ multiplex PCR; TCRdb has only the in-frame clones, and not every one. The top ten clones hold about 10% of a sample with roughly 220,000 clones, 85% to 90% of them seen once. Sequenced: peripheral blood. These TCRs come from a woman between 45 and 65 years old with COVID-19, enrolled during active disease.

The chain is built from TRBV27 and TRBJ2-7, with D unclear. Germline CDR1 and CDR2: MNHEY and SMNVEV (reference sequence). CDR3 length: 12 residues. The germline V and J ends were trimmed by 2 bases and 7 bases, with 9 bases remaining between them. The CDR3 bases are TGTGCCAGCAGTTTACCCCTTATGGAGCAGTACGTC. Translating gives CASSLPLMEQYV.

This clone occurred a few times. The V call is TRBV19, the J call TRBJ1-2, with D perhaps TRBD1 (6 bases). CDR1 LNHDA and CDR2 SQIVND come from the germline V gene (reference sequence). CDR3 length: 13 residues. Trimming left V 7 bases short and J 4 bases short, with 13 bases between. The DNA of the CDR3 is TGTGCCAGTATCCAGAGGGGGAGCTATGGCTACACCTTC. Protein sequence: CASIQRGSYGYTF.

This clone occurred many times. The chain links TRBV3-1 (or the pseudogene TRBV3-2) to TRBJ2-5; weak D call: TRBD2 (7 bases). Germline lookup yields CDR1 LGHDT and CDR2 YNNKEL (reference sequence). This CDR3 contains 16 residues. Trimming stripped 4 bases from V and 2 bases from J, with 17 bases between. As DNA, the CDR3 is TGTGCCAGCAGCCTAAGGGGGAGGGGGGCACAAGAGACCCAGTACTTC. This encodes CASSLRGRGAQETQYF.

The gene calls are TRBV5-8 and TRBJ2-5; perhaps TRBD2 as D (6 bases). Trimming removed 3 bases at V and 1 base at J, with 13 bases between. Germline assignment: CDR1 SGHTS and CDR2 YDEGEE. The CDR3 is made up of 15 amino acids. For the CDR3, the DNA is TGTGCCAGCAGCTGGTGGGGGGACTCCCAAGAGACCCAGTACTTC. Encoded protein: CASSWWGDSQETQYF.

As concerns this clone: This CDR3 is also generated by other DNA sequences in the sample. This chain uses TRBV9 with TRBJ2-5; no clear D gene. V lost 4 bases to trimming and J lost 7 bases, with 14 bases between them. The CDR3 sequence is 13 residues long. Germline loops: CDR1 SGDLS, CDR2 YYNGEE. DNA for the CDR3: TGTGCCAGCAGCCCCTCCCCCTCGGGGACCCAGTACTTC. This encodes CASSPSPSGTQYF.

The V and J genes are TRBV10-3 and TRBJ2-7; 7 bases are shared with TRBD1. CDR1 ENHRY and CDR2 SYGVKD come from the germline V gene. This CDR3 has 12 amino acids. CDR3: CAPTGELHEQYF. The CDR3 bases are TGTGCGCCAACAGGGGAGCTCCACGAGCAGTACTTC.

Regarding this clone: One end of the junction fails to match germline, which may point to a read error. J is TRBJ1-2 and V is TRBV30; 8 nucleotides align to TRBD1. This CDR3 is 14 amino acids long. Looked up from germline, CDR1 is GTSNPN and CDR2 is SVGIG (reference sequence). CDR3 protein: CAWSAGQAKYGYTF. In nucleotides, the CDR3 is TGTGCCTGGAGTGCGGGACAGGCTAAGTATGGCTACACCTTC.

This rearrangement joins TRBV7-3 to TRBJ2-3; weak D call: TRBD2 (6 bases). Germline CDR1 and CDR2: SGHTA and FQGTGA. Trimming took 2 bases from V and 4 from J, leaving 13 bases between them. The CDR3 runs 15 residues. The DNA of the CDR3 is TGTGCCAGCAGCTTACGAGGAAGGGAGGCAGATACGCAGTATTTT. Its translation: CASSLRGREADTQYF.

The chain links TRBV3-1 (or the pseudogene TRBV3-2) to TRBJ2-1; D is unclear. The germline V gene has CDR1 LGHDT and CDR2 YNNKEL (reference sequence). Trimming removed 0 bases from V and 6 bases from J, with 18 bases in between. The CDR3 extends over 17 amino acids. The CDR3 coding sequence is TGTGCCAGCAGCCAAGATCTCCCCACTACTCCCCCCAATGAGCAGTTCTTC. The encoded protein is CASSQDLPTTPPNEQFF.

J is TRBJ2-7 and V is TRBV9; no clear D gene. V was pared by 0 bases and J by 7 bases, with 11 bases between. The CDR3 is 13 residues long. Germline V CDR1 and CDR2: SGDLS, YYNGEE. The chain's CDR3 is CASSVDGSREQYF. In DNA form, the CDR3 reads TGTGCCAGCAGCGTAGATGGTAGCCGTGAGCAGTACTTC.

The V and J genes are TRBV28 and TRBJ2-7; tentatively, D is TRBD1 (6 bases). V was shortened by 3 bases and J by 7 bases, with 13 bases between the two germline ends. Germline CDR1 is MDHEN and CDR2 is SYDVKM. This CDR3 is 13 amino acids long. For the CDR3, the DNA is TGTGCCAGCAGTTTGGGTCAGGGGCCTGAGCAGTACTTC. Translation: CASSLGQGPEQYF.

Ten or more counts support this clone. This chain links TRBV11-2 with TRBJ2-7; D perhaps matches TRBD1 (6 bases). Trimming cost V 0 bases and J 6 bases, with 15 bases left between them. The CDR3 is 15 residues long. Germline-derived CDR1 and CDR2 are SGHAT and FQNNGV. DNA for the CDR3: TGTGCCAGCAGCTTAGATACAGGGCTTGGGCGCGAGCAGTACTTC. Its translation is CASSLDTGLGREQYF. The entire variable domain, with the rest obtained from reference TRBV11-2 and TRBJ2-7, is as follows: EAGVAQSPRYKIIEKRQSVAFWCNPISGHATLYWYQQILGQGPKLLIQFQNNGVVDDSQLPKDRFSAERLKGVDSTLKIQPAKLEDSAVYLCASSLDTGLGREQYFGPGTRLTVT.

The chain recombines TRBV10-2 with TRBJ2-7, with 7 nucleotides matching TRBD2. Germline CDR1 is WSHSY and CDR2 is SAAADI. The CDR3 covers 13 residues. Trimming took 6 bases from V and 1 from J; bases not matched to a gene: 3. The CDR3 DNA reads as TGCGCCAGCAGAGAAGCGGGGTCCTACGAGCAGTACTTC. Translated, it gives CASREAGSYEQYF.

The chain is built from TRBV28 and TRBJ2-7, with a possible D match to TRBD2 (6 bases). The V and J ends lost 3 bases and 0 bases respectively, with 15 bases between them. The CDR3 runs 16 residues. Per the germline V gene, CDR1 is MDHEN and CDR2 is SYDVKM. The CDR3 is CASSFSVAVLSYEQYF. The CDR3 nucleotides are TGTGCCAGCAGTTTTTCTGTAGCGGTCCTCTCCTACGAGCAGTACTTC.

This clone was detected once. The chain uses TRBV5-1 and TRBJ2-3; 9 bases are a match to TRBD1. The CDR3 runs 15 residues. Trimming at V came to 0 bases and at J to 9 bases, leaving 8 bases not matched to a gene. Per germline, CDR1 SGHRS and CDR2 YFSETQ. CDR3: CASSLDGTGHITQYF. As DNA, the CDR3 is TGCGCCAGCAGCTTGGATGGGACAGGGCATATCACGCAGTATTTT.

V is TRBV2 and J is TRBJ2-1; 13 bases are a match to TRBD2. The V segment lost 7 bases and the J segment 8 bases; nucleotides outside the gene matches: 8. Per germline, CDR1 SNHLY and CDR2 FYNNEI. This CDR3 is built from 15 residues. The CDR3 nucleotides read TGTGCCAGCACGTCACTAGCGGGGGGGCCATATGAGCAGTTCTTC. This codes for CASTSLAGGPYEQFF.

The J gene is TRBJ1-6, the V gene TRBV9; D might be TRBD1 (6 bases). The CDR3 runs 16 residues. Trimming removed 0 bases from V and 13 bases from J, with 20 bases in between. The germline V gene encodes CDR1 SGDLS and CDR2 YYNGEE. The CDR3 protein is CASSVAAGDTGPPLHF. The CDR3 DNA reads TGTGCCAGCAGCGTAGCGGCTGGGGACACCGGGCCTCCCCTCCACTTT.

This clone was recorded a few times. The rearrangement uses TRBV7-9 and TRBJ2-7, with D perhaps TRBD2 (5 bases). The germline V gene encodes CDR1 SEHNR and CDR2 FQNEAQ (reference sequence). The CDR3 is 15 residues long. V shed 5 bases and J shed 2 bases, with 16 bases lying between them. As DNA, the CDR3 is TGTGCCAGCAGCGGCCTGGCGCCGGGGACCTACGAGCAGTACTTC. Protein: CASSGLAPGTYEQYF.

The chain uses TRBV2 and TRBJ1-2; D is uncertain. Germline values: CDR1 SNHLY, CDR2 FYNNEI. The CDR3 length is 14 residues. Trimming stripped 7 bases from V and 1 base from J, with 13 bases between. The CDR3 sequence: CASTKTTLNYGYTF. In nucleotides, the CDR3 is TGTGCCAGCACTAAGACAACGCTTAACTATGGCTACACCTTC. The full variable domain, in which reference TRBV2 and TRBJ1-2 provide the parts outside the CDR3, is EPEVTQTPSHQVTQMGQEVILRCVPISNHLYFYWYRQILGQKVEFLVSFYNNEISEKSEIFDDQFSVERPDGSNFTLKIRSTKLEDSAMYFCASTKTTLNYGYTFGSGTRLTVV.

The V and J genes are TRBV4-1 and TRBJ1-5; D might be TRBD1 (6 bases). Germline values: CDR1 MGHRA, CDR2 YSYEKL. V lost 3 bases to trimming and J lost 6 bases, with 15 bases between them. There are 15 residues in the CDR3. This CDR3 is CASSQPTVGGQPQHF. CDR3 nucleotides: TGCGCCAGCAGCCAGCCCACAGTAGGGGGTCAGCCCCAGCATTTT.

The chain is built from TRBV6-6 and TRBJ1-2; 9 bases are a match to TRBD1. The junction had 8 bases not matched to a gene; V was cut back by 2 bases and J by 7 bases. The CDR3 runs to 15 residues. Germline CDR1 and CDR2: MNHNY and SVGAGI (reference sequence). In nucleotides, the CDR3 is TGTGCCAGCAGTTACGGGGACAGGGAACGAGGTGGCTACACCTTC. Its protein is CASSYGDRERGGYTF.

About this clone itself: A junction boundary mismatches the germline segment, possibly from a read error. The chain is built from TRBV6-2 or TRBV6-3 and TRBJ2-1; the match to TRBD2 covers 9 bases. The CDR3 sequence is 15 residues long. The germline V gene has CDR1 MNHEY and CDR2 SVGEGT. CDR3 amino acids: CASSTGTSWRNEQFF. CDR3 bases: TGTGCTAGCAGTACGGGGACTAGCTGGCGCAATGAGCAGTTCTTC.

The rearrangement joins TRBV11-3 to TRBJ1-4, with D perhaps matching TRBD1 (5 bases). The CDR3 is 15 residues long. Trimming stripped 1 base from V and 4 bases from J, with 10 bases between. CDR1 SGHNT and CDR2 YENEEA come from the germline V gene. The CDR3 nucleotides are TGTGCCAGCAGCTTAGTAGGGGCTTATAATGAAAAACTGTTTTTT. This codes for CASSLVGAYNEKLFF.

This clone was detected only a few times. The chain uses TRBV27 and TRBJ1-5; TRBD1 matches 8 bases. Germline V gives CDR1 MNHEY, CDR2 SMNVEV (reference sequence). The trim removed 6 bases at V and 6 bases at J, leaving 13 bases unmatched. This CDR3 is built from 16 residues. Here the CDR3 DNA reads TGTGCCAGCAGCCCTGGACAGGGAACATGGTTTCAGCCCCAGCATTTT. Amino acids: CASSPGQGTWFQPQHF.